This T cell receptor (beta chain) was retrieved from a study of cytomegalovirus exposure and HLA in healthy donors. Trimming at V came to 4 bases and at J to 5 bases, leaving 10 bases not matched to a gene. CDR3 length: 16 amino acids. The germline gives CDR1 SEHNR, CDR2 FQNEAQ (reference sequence). Study-wide results and limits: Follow-up analysis found HLA locus-dependent TCR association rates, highest for DRB1 and lowest for HLA-C.

13 Jbeta primers and 60 Vbeta primers were used for the PCR. Clones were sequenced by immunoSEQ multiplex PCR, and TCRdb holds only the in-frame ones, with some missing. Its listing shows 150,000 to 200,000 clones. Points on this clone: What it binds is not known.

V gene TRBV7-9 combines with J gene TRBJ1-2, with 10 bases aligning to TRBD1. Material: PBMCs. This receptor was identified in a woman in her sixties in good health and CMV-seronegative. CDR3 loop: CASSSSTGTGVYGYTF. DNA for the CDR3: TGTGCCAGCAGCTCCTCCACAGGGACAGGGGTTTATGGCTACACCTTC. The variable domain in full, completed from reference TRBV7-9 and TRBJ1-2, reads DTGVSQNPRHKITKRGQNVTFRCDPISEHNRLYWYRQTLGQGPEFLTYFQNEAQLEKSRLLSDRFSAERPKGSFSTLEIQRTEQGDSAMYLCASSSSTGTGVYGYTFGSGTRLTVV.